The rows below give T cell receptor beta chains drawn from one sample of a study of CD8 T cells in ankylosing spondylitis. From the 5' RACE reads, TCRdb called clonotypes with MiXCR, one entry per CDR3 protein. The sample lists just over 300,000 distinct CDR3 sequences, under 25% seen once, with roughly 3.4% in the top ten. The specimen sequenced was blood, either unsorted or a sorted T cell fraction (not recorded which). The receptors stem from a female donor with ankylosing spondylitis or in good health (not recorded which). Both conserved end residues are part of each CDR3. Fields, in order: clone size, J gene, D gene, V gene, CDR3 DNA, CDR3 protein. The D gene is left open where the match is weak. Size tells how often a clone was seen (once, few, many) or the class of an expanded clone, and some rows leave it out.

many,TRBJ2-3,-,TRBV2,TGTGCCAGCAGTGAGCGTACAGATACGCAGTATTTT,CASSERTDTQYF
few,TRBJ2-5,TRBD1,TRBV5-8,TGTGCCAGCAGGTCGACAGGGTCGGCCCAGTACTTC,CASRSTGSAQYF
-,TRBJ1-5,-,TRBV18,TGTGCCAGCTCAGGCCTCGGACGGATTAATCAGCCCCAGCATTTT,CASSGLGRINQPQHF
few,TRBJ2-1,TRBD2,TRBV20-1,TGCAGTGCTTCCAAGACTAGCGGTTACCTCGGGGAGCAGTTCTTC,CSASKTSGYLGEQFF
-,TRBJ2-2,TRBD2,TRBV10-3,TGTGCCATCAGCCGCCTTAGCGGGAGTGGCTCCGGGGAGCTGTTTTTT,CAISRLSGSGSGELFF
-,TRBJ2-2,-,TRBV7-2,TGTGCCAGCAGCTATATCAGGGTTTCCGGGGAGCTGTTTTTT,CASSYIRVSGELFF
-,TRBJ2-4,TRBD2,TRBV15,TGTGCCACCAGCGGATCTAGCGGGAGGGCCCTTTTACCCAAAAACATTCAGTACTTC,CATSGSSGRALLPKNIQYF
-,TRBJ2-7,-,TRBV10-2,TGCGCCAGCAGTGAGTCCGAGGGATCCTACGAGCAGTACTTC,CASSESEGSYEQYF
many,TRBJ1-2,TRBD1,TRBV5-1,TGCGCCAGCAGCATTGGGACAGTCTATGGCTACACCTTC,CASSIGTVYGYTF
-,TRBJ2-7,TRBD1,TRBV18,TGTGCCAGCTCACGTACAGGGGTCGCCGAGCAGTACTTC,CASSRTGVAEQYF
many,TRBJ2-3,-,TRBV5-1,TGCGCCAGCAGCCCAGAGCGGAGCTCCACAGATACGCAGTATTTT,CASSPERSSTDTQYF
few,TRBJ1-2,-,TRBV6-1,TGTGCCAGCAGGACCCGGGACGGAAAACCCTACACCTTC,CASRTRDGKPYTF
-,TRBJ1-5,TRBD1,TRBV12-3/TRBV12-4,TGTGCCAGCAGTCCACTCGGGACAGAAAATCAGCCCCAGCATTTT,CASSPLGTENQPQHF
few,TRBJ2-7,TRBD2,TRBV7-2,TGTGCCAGCGGAGGACTAGCGGCCTACGAGCAGTACTTC,CASGGLAAYEQYF
-,TRBJ2-5,TRBD2,TRBV20-1,TGCAGTCCTAGCGGGAGTAGGGGGGGGACCCAGTACTTC,CSPSGSRGGTQYF
once,TRBJ2-2,-,TRBV7-2,TGTGCCAGCAGCCTGGTCCAGGCCAACACCGGGGAGCTGTTTTTT,CASSLVQANTGELFF
few,TRBJ2-7,TRBD1,TRBV6-1,TGTGCCAGCAGGGTCGGGACAGTGATCTACGAGCAGTACTTC,CASRVGTVIYEQYF
-,TRBJ1-2,-,TRBV5-4,TGTGCCAGCAGCGAGGGTTCGGGTAACTATGGCTACACCTTC,CASSEGSGNYGYTF
few,TRBJ2-5,TRBD2,TRBV4-3,TGCGCCAGCAGCCAAGAGGGGCTAGCGGGAGAAGAGACCCAGTACTTC,CASSQEGLAGEETQYF
-,TRBJ2-5,TRBD1,TRBV20-1,TGCAGTGCGAACACAGGGGGAGAGACCCAGTACTTC,CSANTGGETQYF
few,TRBJ2-2,-,TRBV2,TGTGCCACCCGGAGGGGAGACACCGGGGAGCTGTTTTTT,CATRRGDTGELFF
many,TRBJ2-6,-,TRBV12-3/TRBV12-4,TGTGCCAGCACCGCAATCTCTGGGGCCAACGTCCTGACTTTC,CASTAISGANVLTF
-,TRBJ2-1,-,TRBV20-1,TGCAGTGCTTCTATCGTTGGCAGATACAATGAGCAGTTCTTC,CSASIVGRYNEQFF
few,TRBJ2-7,TRBD2,TRBV10-1,TGCGCCAGCAGTGGCGGGAGGCGGAAGACCTACGAGCAGTACTTC,CASSGGRRKTYEQYF
-,TRBJ2-7,TRBD2,TRBV20-1,TGCAGTGCTACCGGCGGGGGCTACGAGCAGTACTTC,CSATGGGYEQYF
many,TRBJ1-5,-,TRBV20-1,TGCAGTGCTCACGGGCCGGGGAATCAGCCCCAGCATTTT,CSAHGPGNQPQHF
-,TRBJ2-7,-,TRBV2,TGTGCCAGCAGGCTACTAAATCGTCGGGACGAGCAGTACTTC,CASRLLNRRDEQYF
few,TRBJ2-1,TRBD1,TRBV11-3,TGTGCCAGCAGCCCGGGACAGGGGACTAAGTACGAGCAGTTCTTC,CASSPGQGTKYEQFF
-,TRBJ2-7,-,TRBV5-5,TGTGCCAGCAGCTTGATTCCCCGTACCTCGGGGGAGCAGTACTTC,CASSLIPRTSGEQYF
-,TRBJ1-4,-,TRBV20-1,TGCAGTGCTAGAGTGCCCGGAGGGGAAAAACTGTTTTTT,CSARVPGGEKLFF
many,TRBJ1-2,-,TRBV20-1,TGCAGTGCTAGAACCTCCGGGGAAGCTAACTATGGCTACACCTTC,CSARTSGEANYGYTF
-,TRBJ1-5,-,TRBV2,TGTGCCAGCAGAGGCAGACATCCGGGCAATCAGCCCCAGCATTTT,CASRGRHPGNQPQHF
few,TRBJ1-2,-,TRBV4-3,TGCGCCAGCAGCCAAGATCGGCTCGAATATGGCTACACCTTC,CASSQDRLEYGYTF
few,TRBJ2-7,TRBD1,TRBV7-2,TGTGCCAGCAGCCCGAGGTACAGGGGGAAAGGGGAGCAGTACTTC,CASSPRYRGKGEQYF
few,TRBJ1-2,-,TRBV18,TGTGCCAGCTCACCGTCAGGAGTCTATGGCTACACCTTC,CASSPSGVYGYTF
-,TRBJ2-1,-,TRBV20-1,TGCAGTGCTAGACAGGGCCAGCGGGTCGACCTCTACAATGAGCAGTTCTTC,CSARQGQRVDLYNEQFF
-,TRBJ1-1,-,TRBV12-3/TRBV12-4,TGTGCCAGCAGTCGAACCGGTGCTGAAGCTTTCTTT,CASSRTGAEAFF
-,TRBJ2-3,-,TRBV6-1,TGTGCCAGCAGGCCGGGGAACGCAGATACGCAGTATTTT,CASRPGNADTQYF
-,TRBJ2-5,-,TRBV9,TGTGCCAGCAGCGTAGGCCCAGCGGTCCAAGAGACCCAGTACTTC,CASSVGPAVQETQYF
few,TRBJ2-7,-,TRBV9,TGTGCCAGCAGCGTATGGGCCGAGGGGGGCTACGAGCAGTACTTC,CASSVWAEGGYEQYF
-,TRBJ1-1,-,TRBV7-2,TGTGCCAGCAGCTTAGCTGAAGAAGCTTTCTTT,CASSLAEEAFF
-,TRBJ2-2,-,TRBV7-2,TGTGCCAGCAGCTTAGCCGGCAGGCGCACCGGGGAGCTGTTTTTT,CASSLAGRRTGELFF
-,TRBJ2-7,TRBD1,TRBV7-9,TGTGCCAGCAGCAACCAGGGGGCCGAGCAGTACTTC,CASSNQGAEQYF
-,TRBJ2-6,-,TRBV5-5,TGTGCCAGCAGCACAGGCTTCTCTGGGGCCAACGTCCTGACTTTC,CASSTGFSGANVLTF
many,TRBJ2-3,-,TRBV20-1,TGCAGTGCCCCCTCCCGGCCAGAATTTACGCAGTATTTT,CSAPSRPEFTQYF
-,TRBJ2-1,-,TRBV4-1,TGCGCCAGCAGCCAAGCGGGGACCCCACCTAGGGATGAGCAGTTCTTC,CASSQAGTPPRDEQFF
-,TRBJ1-1,-,TRBV12-3/TRBV12-4,TGTGCCAGCAGACCCACTGGACAGTCAAACACTGAAGCTTTCTTT,CASRPTGQSNTEAFF
-,TRBJ1-2,-,TRBV30,TGTGCCTGGAGTGCACGCCTTGATGATGGCTACACCTTC,CAWSARLDDGYTF
few,TRBJ2-2,TRBD2,TRBV20-1,TGCAGTGCTAGAGATGAGGGAGGGTATCATGGCGGGGAGCTGTTTTTT,CSARDEGGYHGGELFF
-,TRBJ2-1,TRBD2,TRBV7-7,TGTGCCAGCAGCATTCTAGCGGGAGATTTGTACGAGCAGTTCTTC,CASSILAGDLYEQFF
-,TRBJ2-1,TRBD2,TRBV4-1,TGCGCCACTAGCGGGAGAGATTTCAATGAGCAGTTCTTC,CATSGRDFNEQFF
few,TRBJ2-7,-,TRBV5-5,TGTGCCAGCAGCTTGGTAGCGGCCCGTGGGGAGCAGTACTTC,CASSLVAARGEQYF